Presented here are 3 T cell receptor beta chains from one specimen sequenced in a study of T cell responses to AZD1222 COVID-19 vaccine. Here immunoSEQ multiplex PCR was the method, and the copy in TCRdb shows in-frame clones only, minus some. The sample gives around 100,000 clones, about 89% of which show up once; roughly a sixth is in the top ten. Sequences were derived from peripheral blood, sampled on day 0 of AZD1222 vaccination. The receptors here all came from an adult in good health.

This clone was counted ten times or more. The chain couples TRBV12-5 to TRBJ1-1, with 11 bases fitting TRBD1. CDR1 is LGHNT, CDR2 FRNRAP, per germline. The CDR3 consists of 15 residues. V lost 8 bases and J lost 0; bases outside the gene matches: 5. This chain's CDR3 is CASLRTGGLNTEAFF. The CDR3 coding sequence is TGTGCTAGTCTGCGGACAGGGGGCTTGAACACTGAAGCTTTCTTT.

For the CDR3, the DNA is TGTGCTAGTGGTTTGGTACTAACTCGGGGCGGCCACGAGCAGTACTTC. This sequence encodes CASGLVLTRGGHEQYF. The rearrangement links TRBV12-5 to TRBJ2-7; either TRBD1 or TRBD2 may supply D (5 bases each). Trimming shortened V by 0 bases and J by 5 bases, and 17 bases separated the two germline ends. This CDR3 is built from 16 residues. CDR1 is LGHNT and CDR2 is FRNRAP in the germline V gene. Supplemented by reference TRBV12-5 and TRBJ2-7, the full variable domain reads DARVTQTPRHKVTEMGQEVTMRCQPILGHNTVFWYRQTMMQGLELLAYFRNRAPLDDSGMPKDRFSAEMPDATLATLKIQPSEPRDSAVYFCASGLVLTRGGHEQYFGPGTRLTVT.

The chain couples TRBV29-1 to TRBJ1-1, with D tentatively TRBD1 (6 bases). The CDR3 spans 13 residues. Trimming removed 6 bases at V and 1 base at J, with 12 bases between. Per the germline V gene, CDR1 is SQVTM and CDR2 is ANQGSEA. Here the CDR3 reads CSVGQTRNTEAFF. The CDR3 nucleotides read TGCAGCGTAGGACAGACCAGGAACACTGAAGCTTTCTTT. Full variable domain (outside the CDR3, taken from reference TRBV29-1 and TRBJ1-1): SAVISQKPSRDICQRGTSLTIQCQVDSQVTMMFWYRQQPGQSLTLIATANQGSEATYESGFVIDKFPISRPNLTFSTLTVSNMSPEDSSIYLCSVGQTRNTEAFFGQGTRLTVV.